These T cell receptor beta chains were read from a single sample in a study of T cells in Graves' hyperthyroidism and ophthalmopathy. Via MiXCR, TCRdb re-called the multiplex PCR reads, giving one row per CDR3 protein. The sample lists around 370,000 distinct CDR3 sequences; approximately 17% were seen once. Sequences were obtained from blood. All receptors derive from a man between 18 and 29 years old with Graves' ophthalmopathy. CDR3s include the opening cysteine and the closing phenylalanine or tryptophan. D genes are given only for firm matches. Only some rows state a clone size, as once, few, many or a class for expanded clones.

v_call: TRBV3-1; clone_size: few; d_call: NA; j_call: TRBJ2-1; cdr3_aa: CASSHLAGRNSYNEQFF; cdr3_nt: TGTGCCAGCAGCCACCTGGCGGGACGGAACTCCTACAATGAGCAGTTCTTC
v_call: TRBV7-9; clone_size: many; d_call: TRBD2; j_call: TRBJ2-7; cdr3_aa: CASRVAGTYEQYF; cdr3_nt: TGTGCCAGCAGGGTAGCGGGAACCTACGAGCAGTACTTC
v_call: TRBV20-1; clone_size: few; d_call: NA; j_call: TRBJ1-5; cdr3_aa: CSVAPPRGEPQHF; cdr3_nt: TGCAGTGTCGCACCCCCCCGGGGGGAGCCCCAGCATTTT
v_call: TRBV7-9; clone_size: NA; d_call: TRBD2; j_call: TRBJ2-1; cdr3_aa: CASSTGLANNEQFF; cdr3_nt: TGTGCCAGCAGCACGGGACTAGCGAACAATGAGCAGTTCTTC
v_call: TRBV7-6; clone_size: NA; d_call: NA; j_call: TRBJ2-3; cdr3_aa: CASSPPQSTDTQYF; cdr3_nt: TGTGCCAGCAGCCCTCCACAGAGCACAGATACGCAGTATTTT
v_call: TRBV2; clone_size: many; d_call: NA; j_call: TRBJ2-1; cdr3_aa: CASSELRDRLYEQFF; cdr3_nt: TGTGCCAGCAGCGAACTCAGGGATAGGCTTTATGAGCAGTTCTTC
v_call: TRBV6-5; clone_size: few; d_call: NA; j_call: TRBJ2-5; cdr3_aa: CASSYGVLTQETQYF; cdr3_nt: TGTGCCAGCAGTTACGGGGTTTTGACACAAGAGACCCAGTACTTC
v_call: TRBV6-2/TRBV6-3; clone_size: NA; d_call: NA; j_call: TRBJ2-5; cdr3_aa: CASSGEGRPYQETQYF; cdr3_nt: TGTGCCAGCAGTGGAGAAGGGCGGCCGTACCAAGAGACCCAGTACTTC
v_call: TRBV20-1; clone_size: NA; d_call: NA; j_call: TRBJ1-1; cdr3_aa: CSATPVEIAFF; cdr3_nt: TGCAGTGCTACCCCTGTAGAGATAGCTTTCTTT
v_call: TRBV24-1; clone_size: NA; d_call: NA; j_call: TRBJ1-5; cdr3_aa: CATSASSGLKPQHF; cdr3_nt: TGTGCCACCAGTGCCTCGTCAGGGTTGAAGCCCCAGCATTTT
v_call: TRBV4-1; clone_size: NA; d_call: TRBD2; j_call: TRBJ2-5; cdr3_aa: CASSGLGAQETQYF; cdr3_nt: TGCGCCAGCAGCGGACTAGGCGCCCAAGAGACCCAGTACTTC
v_call: TRBV5-6; clone_size: NA; d_call: NA; j_call: TRBJ2-5; cdr3_aa: CASSWISIGTDQETQYF; cdr3_nt: TGTGCCAGCAGCTGGATCTCTATAGGGACGGATCAAGAGACCCAGTACTTC
v_call: TRBV3-1; clone_size: many; d_call: NA; j_call: TRBJ1-5; cdr3_aa: CASSQTRGAANNQPQHF; cdr3_nt: TGTGCCAGCAGCCAGACCCGAGGAGCTGCAAACAATCAGCCCCAGCATTTT
v_call: TRBV12-3/TRBV12-4; clone_size: many; d_call: TRBD2; j_call: TRBJ2-3; cdr3_aa: CASSSLLAGGTDTQYF; cdr3_nt: TGTGCCAGCAGTTCCCTACTAGCGGGGGGCACAGATACGCAGTATTTT
v_call: TRBV18; clone_size: few; d_call: NA; j_call: TRBJ2-1; cdr3_aa: CASSYERGMSSYNEQFF; cdr3_nt: TGTGCCAGCTCCTACGAGCGAGGGATGAGCTCCTACAATGAGCAGTTCTTC